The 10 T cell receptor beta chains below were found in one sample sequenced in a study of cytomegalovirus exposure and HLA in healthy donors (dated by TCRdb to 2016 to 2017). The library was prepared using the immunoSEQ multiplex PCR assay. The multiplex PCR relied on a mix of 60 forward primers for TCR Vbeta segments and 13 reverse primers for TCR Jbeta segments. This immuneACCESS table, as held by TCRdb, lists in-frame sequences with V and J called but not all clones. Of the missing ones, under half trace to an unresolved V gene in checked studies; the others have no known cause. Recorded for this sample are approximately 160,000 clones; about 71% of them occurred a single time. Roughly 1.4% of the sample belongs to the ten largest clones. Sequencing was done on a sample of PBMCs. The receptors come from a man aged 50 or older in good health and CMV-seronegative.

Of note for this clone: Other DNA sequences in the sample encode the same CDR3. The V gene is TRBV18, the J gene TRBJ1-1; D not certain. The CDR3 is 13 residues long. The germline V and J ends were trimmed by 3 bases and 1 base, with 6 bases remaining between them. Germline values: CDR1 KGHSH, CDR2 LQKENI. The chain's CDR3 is CASSPAGNTEAFF. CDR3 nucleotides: TGTGCCAGCTCACCGGCAGGGAACACTGAAGCTTTCTTT.

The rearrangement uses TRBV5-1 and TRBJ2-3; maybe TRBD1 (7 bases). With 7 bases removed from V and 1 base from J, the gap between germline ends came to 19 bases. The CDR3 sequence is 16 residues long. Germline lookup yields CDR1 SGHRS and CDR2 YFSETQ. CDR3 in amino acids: CASCRGATERTDTQYF. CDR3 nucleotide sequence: TGCGCCAGCTGCAGGGGGGCTACCGAACGCACAGATACGCAGTATTTT.

CDR3 coding DNA: TGTGCCAGCAGTCGGGTCAGCTCTGGAAACACCATATATTTT. Its translation: CASSRVSSGNTIYF. The gene calls are TRBV6-6 and TRBJ1-3; no clear D gene. The V and J ends lost 5 bases and 0 bases respectively, with 8 bases between them. This CDR3 is 14 amino acids long. CDR1 and CDR2 from the germline V gene are MNHNY and SVGAGI (reference sequence).

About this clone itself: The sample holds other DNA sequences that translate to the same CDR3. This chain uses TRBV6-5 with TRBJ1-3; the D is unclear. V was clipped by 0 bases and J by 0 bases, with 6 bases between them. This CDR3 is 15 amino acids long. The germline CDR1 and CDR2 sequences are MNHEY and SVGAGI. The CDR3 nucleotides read TGTGCCAGCAGTTACTCGTGGAGCTCTGGAAACACCATATATTTT. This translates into CASSYSWSSGNTIYF.

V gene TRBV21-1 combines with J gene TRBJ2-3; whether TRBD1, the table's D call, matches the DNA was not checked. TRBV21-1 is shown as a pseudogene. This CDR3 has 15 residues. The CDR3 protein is CASRPTGEKTDTQYF. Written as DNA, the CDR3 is TGTGCCAGCAGGCCGACAGGGGAAAAGACAGATACGCAGTATTTT.

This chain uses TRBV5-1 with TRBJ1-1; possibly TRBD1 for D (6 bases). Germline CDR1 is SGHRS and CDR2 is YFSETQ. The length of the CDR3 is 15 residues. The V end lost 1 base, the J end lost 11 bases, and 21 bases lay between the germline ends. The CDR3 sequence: CASSLPTPGARLAFF. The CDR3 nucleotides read TGCGCCAGCAGCTTGCCTACCCCAGGGGCAAGGTTGGCTTTCTTT.

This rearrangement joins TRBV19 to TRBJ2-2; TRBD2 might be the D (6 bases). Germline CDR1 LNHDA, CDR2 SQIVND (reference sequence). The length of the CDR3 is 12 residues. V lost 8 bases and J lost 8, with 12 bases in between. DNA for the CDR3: TGTGCCAGTCGCGGGACCGGGGGGGAGCTGTTTTTT. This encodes CASRGTGGELFF.

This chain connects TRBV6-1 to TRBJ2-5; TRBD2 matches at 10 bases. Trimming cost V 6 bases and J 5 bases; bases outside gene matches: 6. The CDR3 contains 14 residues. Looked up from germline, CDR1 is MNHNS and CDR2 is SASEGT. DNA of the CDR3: TGTGCCAGCAGGGAACTAGCGGGGTCGGAGACCCAGTACTTC. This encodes CASRELAGSETQYF.

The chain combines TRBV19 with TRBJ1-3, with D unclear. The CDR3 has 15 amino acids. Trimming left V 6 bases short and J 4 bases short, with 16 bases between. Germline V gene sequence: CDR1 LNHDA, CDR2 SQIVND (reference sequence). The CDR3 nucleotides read TGTGCCAGTAGCTCCTCGTACGGAGAAGGAAACACCATATATTTT. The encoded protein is CASSSSYGEGNTIYF.

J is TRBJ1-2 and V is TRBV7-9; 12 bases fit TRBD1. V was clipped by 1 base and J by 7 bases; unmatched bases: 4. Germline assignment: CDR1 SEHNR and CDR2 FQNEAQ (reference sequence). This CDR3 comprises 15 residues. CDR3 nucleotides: TGTGCCAGCAGCTTAGTAGGGACAGGGGGCTCTGGCTACACCTTC. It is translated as CASSLVGTGGSGYTF.